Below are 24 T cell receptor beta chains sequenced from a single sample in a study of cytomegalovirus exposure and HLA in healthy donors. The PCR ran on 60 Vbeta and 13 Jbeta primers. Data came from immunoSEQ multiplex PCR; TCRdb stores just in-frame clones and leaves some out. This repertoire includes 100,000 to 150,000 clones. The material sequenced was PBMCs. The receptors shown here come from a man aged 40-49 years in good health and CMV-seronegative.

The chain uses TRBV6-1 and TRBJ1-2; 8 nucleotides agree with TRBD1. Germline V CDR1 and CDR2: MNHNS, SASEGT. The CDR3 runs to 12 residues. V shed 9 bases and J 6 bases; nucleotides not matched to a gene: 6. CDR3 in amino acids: CASLDRVDGYTF. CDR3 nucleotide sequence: TGTGCCAGTCTGGACAGGGTTGATGGCTACACCTTC.

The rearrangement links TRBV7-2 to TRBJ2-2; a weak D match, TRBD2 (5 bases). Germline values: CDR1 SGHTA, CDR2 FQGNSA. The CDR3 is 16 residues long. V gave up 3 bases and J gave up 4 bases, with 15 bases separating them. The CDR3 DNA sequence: TGTGCCAGCAGCTTGATGTCTAGCCGTGGCACCGGGGAGCTGTTTTTT. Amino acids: CASSLMSSRGTGELFF. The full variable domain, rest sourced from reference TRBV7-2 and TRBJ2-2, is GAGVSQSPSNKVTEKGKDVELRCDPISGHTALYWYRQSLGQGLEFLIYFQGNSAPDKSGLPSDRFSAERTGGSVSTLTIQRTQQEDSAVYLCASSLMSSRGTGELFFGEGSRLTVL.

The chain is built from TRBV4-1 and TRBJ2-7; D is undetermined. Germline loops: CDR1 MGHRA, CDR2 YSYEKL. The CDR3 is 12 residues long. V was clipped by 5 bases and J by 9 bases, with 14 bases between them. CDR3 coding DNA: TGCGCCAGCAGCTACCTAGTGGTTGGGCAGTACTTC. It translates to CASSYLVVGQYF.

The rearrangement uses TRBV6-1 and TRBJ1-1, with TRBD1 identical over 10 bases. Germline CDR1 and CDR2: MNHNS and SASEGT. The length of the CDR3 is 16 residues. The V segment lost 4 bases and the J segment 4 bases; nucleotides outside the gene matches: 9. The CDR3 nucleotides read TGTGCCAGCAGTGGCCGGGACAGGGGTCGCGGCACTGAAGCTTTCTTT. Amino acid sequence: CASSGRDRGRGTEAFF.

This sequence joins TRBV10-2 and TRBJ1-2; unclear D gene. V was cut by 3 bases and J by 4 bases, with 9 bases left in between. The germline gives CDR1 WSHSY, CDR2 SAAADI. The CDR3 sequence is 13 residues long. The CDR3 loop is CASSEELSYGYTF. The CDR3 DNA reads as TGCGCCAGCAGTGAAGAGTTATCCTATGGCTACACCTTC.

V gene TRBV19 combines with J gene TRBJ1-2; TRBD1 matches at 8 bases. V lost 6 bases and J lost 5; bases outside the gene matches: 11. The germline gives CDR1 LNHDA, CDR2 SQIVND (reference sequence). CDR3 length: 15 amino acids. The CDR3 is CASRTTGQGAYGYTF. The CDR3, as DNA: TGTGCCAGTAGGACGACCGGGCAGGGGGCTTATGGCTACACCTTC.

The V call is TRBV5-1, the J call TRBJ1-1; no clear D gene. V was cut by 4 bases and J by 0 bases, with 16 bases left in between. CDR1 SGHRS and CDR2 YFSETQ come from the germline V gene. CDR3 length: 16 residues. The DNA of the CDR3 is TGCGCCAGCAGCCCGGCTGGTCGGGTGATGAACACTGAAGCTTTCTTT. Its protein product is CASSPAGRVMNTEAFF.

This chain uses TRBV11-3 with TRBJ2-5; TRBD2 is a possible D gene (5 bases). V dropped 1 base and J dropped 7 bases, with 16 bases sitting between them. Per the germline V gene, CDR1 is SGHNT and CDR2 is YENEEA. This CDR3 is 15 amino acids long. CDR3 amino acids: CASSLAVGKGSTQYF. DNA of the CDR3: TGTGCCAGCAGCTTAGCGGTCGGGAAAGGATCGACCCAGTACTTC.

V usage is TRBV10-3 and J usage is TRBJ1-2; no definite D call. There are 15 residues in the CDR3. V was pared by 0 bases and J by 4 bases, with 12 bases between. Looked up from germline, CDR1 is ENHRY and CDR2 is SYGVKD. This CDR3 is CAISESILQRYGYTF. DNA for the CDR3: TGTGCCATCAGTGAGTCGATACTGCAGCGCTATGGCTACACCTTC.

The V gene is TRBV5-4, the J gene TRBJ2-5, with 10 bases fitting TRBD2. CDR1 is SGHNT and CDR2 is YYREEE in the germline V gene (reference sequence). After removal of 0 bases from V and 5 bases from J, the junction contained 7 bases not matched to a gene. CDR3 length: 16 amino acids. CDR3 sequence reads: CASSLALAGDTETQYF. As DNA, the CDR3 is TGTGCCAGCAGCTTGGCCCTAGCGGGAGATACGGAGACCCAGTACTTC.

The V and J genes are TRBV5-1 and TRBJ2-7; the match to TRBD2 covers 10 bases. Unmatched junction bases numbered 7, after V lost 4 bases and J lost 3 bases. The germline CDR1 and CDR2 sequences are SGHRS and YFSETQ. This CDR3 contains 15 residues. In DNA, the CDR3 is TGCGCCAGCAGCCTGGAAGGACTAGCGGACTACGAGCAGTACTTC. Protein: CASSLEGLADYEQYF.

For the CDR3, the DNA is TGCGCCAGCAGCTTGGTATTAGCGGGCCGGTACGAGCAGTACTTC. It translates to CASSLVLAGRYEQYF. The chain couples TRBV5-1 to TRBJ2-7; 7 bases align to TRBD2. This CDR3 region has 15 residues. V dropped 0 bases and J dropped 4; count of bases not matched to a gene: 7. Germline CDR1 and CDR2: SGHRS and YFSETQ. Full variable domain (rest looked up from reference TRBV5-1 and TRBJ2-7): KAGVTQTPRYLIKTRGQQVTLSCSPISGHRSVSWYQQTPGQGLQFLFEYFSETQRNKGNFPGRFSGRQFSNSRSEMNVSTLELGDSALYLCASSLVLAGRYEQYFGPGTRLTVT.

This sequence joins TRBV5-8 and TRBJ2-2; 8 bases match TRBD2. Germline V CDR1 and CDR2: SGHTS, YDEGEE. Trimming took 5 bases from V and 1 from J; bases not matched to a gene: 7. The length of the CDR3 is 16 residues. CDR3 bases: TGTGCCAGCAGTCTCCTGGCGGGAGGGAACACCGGGGAGCTGTTTTTT. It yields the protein CASSLLAGGNTGELFF.

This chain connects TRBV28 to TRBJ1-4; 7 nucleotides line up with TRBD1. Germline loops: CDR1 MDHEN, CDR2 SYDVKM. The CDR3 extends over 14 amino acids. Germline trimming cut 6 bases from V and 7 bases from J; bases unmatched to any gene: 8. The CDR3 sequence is CASSRWPGGEKLFF. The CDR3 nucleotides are TGTGCCAGCAGCCGCTGGCCAGGGGGTGAAAAACTGTTTTTT.

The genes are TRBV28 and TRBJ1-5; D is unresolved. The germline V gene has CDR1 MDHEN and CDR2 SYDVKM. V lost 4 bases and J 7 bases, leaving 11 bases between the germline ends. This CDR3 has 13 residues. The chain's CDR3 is CASSSFGVQPQHF. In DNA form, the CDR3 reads TGTGCCAGCAGTTCCTTCGGGGTACAGCCCCAGCATTTT.

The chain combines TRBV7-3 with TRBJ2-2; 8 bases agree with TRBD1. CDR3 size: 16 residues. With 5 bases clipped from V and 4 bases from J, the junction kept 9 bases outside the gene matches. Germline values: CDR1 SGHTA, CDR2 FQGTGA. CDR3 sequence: CASSPPRDRGTGELFF. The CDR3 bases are TGTGCCAGCAGCCCTCCGCGTGACAGGGGCACCGGGGAGCTGTTTTTT.

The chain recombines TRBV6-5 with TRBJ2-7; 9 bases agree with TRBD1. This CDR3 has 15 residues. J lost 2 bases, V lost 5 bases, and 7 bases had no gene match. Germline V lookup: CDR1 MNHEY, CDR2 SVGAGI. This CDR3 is CASSLYGTGPYEQYF. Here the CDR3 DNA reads TGTGCCAGCAGTCTATACGGGACAGGGCCCTACGAGCAGTACTTC.

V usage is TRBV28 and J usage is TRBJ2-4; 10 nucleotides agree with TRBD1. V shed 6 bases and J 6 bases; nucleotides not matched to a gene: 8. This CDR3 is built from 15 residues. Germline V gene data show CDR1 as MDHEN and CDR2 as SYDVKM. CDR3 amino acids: CASRTTGGMGNIQYF. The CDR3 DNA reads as TGTGCCAGCAGGACGACAGGGGGCATGGGAAACATTCAGTACTTC.

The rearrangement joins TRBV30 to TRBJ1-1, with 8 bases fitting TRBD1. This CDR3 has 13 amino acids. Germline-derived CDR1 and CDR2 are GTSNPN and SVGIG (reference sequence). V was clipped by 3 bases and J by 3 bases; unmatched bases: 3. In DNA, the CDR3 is TGTGCCTGGAGGACCAGGGGGCACACTGAAGCTTTCTTT. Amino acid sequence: CAWRTRGHTEAFF.

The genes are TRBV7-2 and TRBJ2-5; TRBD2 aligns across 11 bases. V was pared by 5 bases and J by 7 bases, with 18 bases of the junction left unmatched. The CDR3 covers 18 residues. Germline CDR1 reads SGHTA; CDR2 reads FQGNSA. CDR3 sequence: CASSQTPQASGRRGTQYF. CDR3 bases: TGTGCCAGCAGCCAAACCCCCCAGGCTAGCGGGAGGAGAGGGACCCAGTACTTC.

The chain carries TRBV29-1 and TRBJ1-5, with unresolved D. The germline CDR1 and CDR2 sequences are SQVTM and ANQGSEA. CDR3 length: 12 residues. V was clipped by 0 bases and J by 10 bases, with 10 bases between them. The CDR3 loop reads CSVEEPGLPQHF. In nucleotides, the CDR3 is TGCAGCGTTGAAGAACCGGGATTACCCCAGCATTTT.

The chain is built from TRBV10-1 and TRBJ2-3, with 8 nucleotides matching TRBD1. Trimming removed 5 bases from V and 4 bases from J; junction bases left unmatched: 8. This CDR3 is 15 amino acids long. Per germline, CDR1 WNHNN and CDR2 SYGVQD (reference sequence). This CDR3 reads CASSIRTGWSDTQYF. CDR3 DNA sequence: TGCGCCAGCAGTATAAGGACAGGGTGGTCAGATACGCAGTATTTT.

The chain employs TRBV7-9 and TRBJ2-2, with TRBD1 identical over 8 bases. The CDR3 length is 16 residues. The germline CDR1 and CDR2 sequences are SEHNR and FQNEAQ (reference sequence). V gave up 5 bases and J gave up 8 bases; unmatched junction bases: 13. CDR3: CASSQGARVLTGELFF. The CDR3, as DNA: TGTGCCAGCAGCCAGGGGGCGAGGGTTTTGACTGGGGAGCTGTTTTTT.

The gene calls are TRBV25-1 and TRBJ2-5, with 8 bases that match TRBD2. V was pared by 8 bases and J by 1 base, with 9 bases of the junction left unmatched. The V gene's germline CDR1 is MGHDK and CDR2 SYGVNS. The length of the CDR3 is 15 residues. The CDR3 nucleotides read TGTGCCAGCCGATCCTCTAGCGGGTCCCAAGAGACCCAGTACTTC. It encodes CASRSSSGSQETQYF. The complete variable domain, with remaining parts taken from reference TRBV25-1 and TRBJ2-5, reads EADIYQTPRYLVIGTGKKITLECSQTMGHDKMYWYQQDPGMELHLIHYSYGVNSTEKGDLSSESTVSRIRTEHFPLTLESARPSHTSQYLCASRSSSGSQETQYFGPGTRLLVL.